One sample yielded the 18 T cell receptor beta chains listed below, sequenced in a study of shared clonotypes between healthy human individuals. Assay used: immunoSEQ multiplex PCR; TCRdb lists only in-frame clones, some missing. This table holds 2,500,000 or so clones, roughly 92% found once. Sequencing used naive CD4+ T cells sorted from blood. Subset given: CD45RA+ positively selected. The receptor source for this set is a man between 18 and 35 years old in good health.

The V call is TRBV6-5, the J call TRBJ2-1; TRBD2 might be the D (6 bases). This CDR3 has 15 residues. The V and J ends lost 6 bases and 6 bases respectively, with 18 bases between them. Germline CDR1 and CDR2: MNHEY and SVGAGI. In nucleotides, the CDR3 is TGTGCCAGCAGCCAAAGGCCGAAGGAGGGCAATGAGCAGTTCTTC. Its translation: CASSQRPKEGNEQFF.

The chain recombines TRBV7-2 with TRBJ2-7; 10 bases agree with TRBD1. The V and J ends lost 3 bases and 3 bases, in that order; junction bases with no gene match: 5. Germline CDR1 and CDR2: SGHTA and FQGNSA. This CDR3 contains 15 residues. The CDR3 here is CASSLDRGNYYEQYF. The CDR3 DNA reads as TGTGCCAGCAGCTTGGACAGGGGGAATTACTACGAGCAGTACTTC. Complete variable domain (other parts from reference TRBV7-2 and TRBJ2-7): GAGVSQSPSNKVTEKGKDVELRCDPISGHTALYWYRQSLGQGLEFLIYFQGNSAPDKSGLPSDRFSAERTGGSVSTLTIQRTQQEDSAVYLCASSLDRGNYYEQYFGPGTRLTVT.

This chain uses TRBV7-8 with TRBJ2-3, with D possibly matching TRBD1 (6 bases). Germline V gene sequence: CDR1 SGHVS, CDR2 FQNEAQ. Trimming left V 6 bases short and J 0 bases short, with 13 bases between. The length of the CDR3 is 15 residues. Here the CDR3 DNA reads TGTGCCAGCAGTGGTAACAGGGTGAGCACAGATACGCAGTATTTT. The encoded protein is CASSGNRVSTDTQYF.

The chain joins TRBV7-3 to TRBJ2-5, with D possibly matching TRBD2 (5 bases). The germline CDR1 and CDR2 sequences are SGHTA and FQGTGA. The CDR3 is 14 residues long. V shed 2 bases and J shed 6 bases, with 13 bases lying between them. CDR3 loop: CASSLSGVSKTQYF. The CDR3 region has the DNA TGTGCCAGCAGCTTATCCGGGGTTAGTAAGACCCAGTACTTC.

CDR3 protein: CASRPGLGKTQYF. The CDR3 coding sequence is TGTGCCAGCAGACCAGGGTTGGGCAAGACCCAGTACTTC. The rearrangement uses TRBV7-9 and TRBJ2-5; D possibly corresponds to TRBD1 (5 bases). Trimming removed 6 bases at V and 6 bases at J, with 14 bases between. Looked up from germline, CDR1 is SEHNR and CDR2 is FQNEAQ (reference sequence). The CDR3 sequence is 13 residues long.

The chain links TRBV10-3 to TRBJ2-2; 11 bases are a match to TRBD2. Germline CDR1 ENHRY, CDR2 SYGVKD. V shed 5 bases, J shed 3 bases, and the junction held 5 bases outside the gene matches. The CDR3 extends over 16 amino acids. The CDR3 DNA reads TGTGCCATCAGTTATATAGCGGGAGGGGACACCGGGGAGCTGTTTTTT. It specifies CAISYIAGGDTGELFF.

CDR3 in DNA: TGTGCCAGCAGCTTAGAGGCGCAGGGCACAGATACGCAGTATTTT. Translating gives CASSLEAQGTDTQYF. The rearrangement links TRBV7-6 to TRBJ2-3, with unresolved D. The CDR3 has 15 amino acids. The germline gives CDR1 SGHVS, CDR2 FNYEAQ. V was pared by 1 base and J by 1 base, with 9 bases between.

V and J are TRBV27 and TRBJ2-2, with 11 nucleotides matching TRBD1. Looked up from germline, CDR1 is MNHEY and CDR2 is SMNVEV (reference sequence). Germline trimming cut 8 bases from V and 4 bases from J; bases unmatched to any gene: 3. CDR3 length equals 14 residues. This CDR3 is CASAGQGGTGELFF. The CDR3 bases are TGTGCCAGCGCGGGACAGGGGGGCACCGGGGAGCTGTTTTTT.

This chain joins TRBV5-4 and TRBJ2-7; 13 nucleotides align to TRBD2. CDR3 length: 16 residues. Germline lookup yields CDR1 SGHNT and CDR2 YYREEE (reference sequence). The J segment lost 5 bases and the V segment lost 0 bases, leaving 5 bases of the junction unmatched. CDR3 bases: TGTGCCAGCAGCTTGGCCATTGGACTAGCGGGAGACGAGCAGTACTTC. Protein: CASSLAIGLAGDEQYF. The full variable domain, in which reference TRBV5-4 and TRBJ2-7 provide the parts outside the CDR3, is ETGVTQSPTHLIKTRGQQVTLRCSSQSGHNTVSWYQQALGQGPQFIFQYYREEENGRGNFPPRFSGLQFPNYSSELNVNALELDDSALYLCASSLAIGLAGDEQYFGPGTRLTVT.

The DNA of the CDR3 is TGTGCCAGCAGTTACGTGGGAGACGGCACCGGGGAGCTGTTTTTT. It codes for CASSYVGDGTGELFF. The chain joins TRBV6-5 to TRBJ2-2, with D tentatively TRBD2 (5 bases). This CDR3 is built from 15 residues. V dropped 2 bases and J dropped 4 bases, with 11 bases sitting between them. Per the germline V gene, CDR1 is MNHEY and CDR2 is SVGAGI.

The J gene is TRBJ2-7, the V gene TRBV10-3; no clear D gene. The germline CDR1 and CDR2 sequences are ENHRY and SYGVKD. This CDR3 comprises 14 residues. V lost 5 bases to trimming and J lost 2 bases, with 13 bases between them. The CDR3 reads CAISSRSLAYEQYF. The CDR3 bases are TGTGCCATCAGTTCCAGGAGTCTAGCCTACGAGCAGTACTTC.

The rearrangement uses TRBV12-5 and TRBJ2-3; D call uncertain. V lost 1 base to trimming and J lost 2 bases, with 10 bases between them. The CDR3 has 15 amino acids. Germline V CDR1 and CDR2: LGHNT, FRNRAP. The CDR3 nucleotides are TGTGCTAGTGGTTTGGCAGAGGCCCTCACAGATACGCAGTATTTT. Its protein product is CASGLAEALTDTQYF.

The J gene is TRBJ2-1, the V gene TRBV5-1; either TRBD1 or TRBD2 may supply D (5 bases each). There are 16 residues in the CDR3. The V end was cut by 3 bases, the J end by 7 bases, with 20 bases between. The germline V gene has CDR1 SGHRS and CDR2 YFSETQ. The CDR3 reads CASSSDSGLVGNEQFF. The DNA for the CDR3 is TGCGCCAGCAGCTCAGACAGCGGACTCGTCGGGAATGAGCAGTTCTTC. The full variable domain, rest sourced from reference TRBV5-1 and TRBJ2-1, is KAGVTQTPRYLIKTRGQQVTLSCSPISGHRSVSWYQQTPGQGLQFLFEYFSETQRNKGNFPGRFSGRQFSNSRSEMNVSTLELGDSALYLCASSSDSGLVGNEQFFGPGTRLTVL.

The J gene is TRBJ1-1, the V gene TRBV27; tentatively, D is TRBD1 (6 bases). CDR3 size: 15 residues. Germline V gene lookup returns CDR1 MNHEY and CDR2 SMNVEV (reference sequence). V was trimmed by 3 bases and J by 5 bases, leaving 16 bases between them. CDR3 nucleotide sequence: TGTGCCAGCAGTTTGGGGAGCAGGGGAAGTACTGAAGCTTTCTTT. It specifies CASSLGSRGSTEAFF.

The chain uses TRBV30 and TRBJ2-1; D tentatively fits TRBD1 or TRBD2 (6 bases each). The CDR3 extends over 14 amino acids. Trimming took off 0 bases at V and 7 bases at J, with 13 bases between the two ends. Germline V gene lookup returns CDR1 GTSNPN and CDR2 SVGIG (reference sequence). CDR3: CAWSVGGGGNEQFF. The CDR3 DNA is TGTGCCTGGAGTGTAGGAGGGGGTGGTAATGAGCAGTTCTTC.

The chain links TRBV5-1 to TRBJ2-2; a possible D gene is TRBD1 (6 bases). CDR3 length equals 15 residues. CDR1 and CDR2 (germline): SGHRS, YFSETQ. The V gene lost 2 bases and the J gene lost 3 bases, with 11 bases spanning the gap. CDR3 in amino acids: CASSLDRWYTGELFF. For the CDR3, the DNA is TGCGCCAGCAGCTTAGACAGGTGGTACACCGGGGAGCTGTTTTTT. The full variable domain, its missing parts supplied by reference TRBV5-1 and TRBJ2-2, is KAGVTQTPRYLIKTRGQQVTLSCSPISGHRSVSWYQQTPGQGLQFLFEYFSETQRNKGNFPGRFSGRQFSNSRSEMNVSTLELGDSALYLCASSLDRWYTGELFFGEGSRLTVL.

J is TRBJ2-1 and V is TRBV19; 7 bases map to TRBD2. CDR1 and CDR2 (germline): LNHDA, SQIVND (reference sequence). CDR3 length: 15 residues. J was trimmed by 7 bases and V by 1 base; bases with no gene match: 7. The CDR3 bases are TGTGCCAGTAGTATAGGGGTTAGGGAGGGGAATGAGCAGTTCTTC. As protein: CASSIGVREGNEQFF.

Regarding this clone: Other DNA sequences in the same sample also yield this CDR3. V and J are TRBV6-5 and TRBJ1-3; D not certain. V was trimmed by 0 bases and J by 1 base, leaving 7 bases between them. Germline V gene lookup returns CDR1 MNHEY and CDR2 SVGAGI. This CDR3 is built from 15 residues. The CDR3 region has the DNA TGTGCCAGCAGTTACTCCTGGGGTTCTGGAAACACCATATATTTT. It encodes CASSYSWGSGNTIYF.